This is a list of T cell receptor beta chains from one sample in a study of CD4 and CD8 cells across lung adenocarcinoma regions. TCRdb passed the PCR reads through MiXCR, listing each CDR3 protein once. The data contain fewer than 3,500 distinct CDR3 sequences, 50% to 65% of them seen just once; the ten biggest clones take up approximately 16%. The source material was CD4+ T cells from the margin of a lung tumor. These receptors all come from a male donor with lung adenocarcinoma. The CD4 and CD8 labels of this study may be unreliable. Both conserved end residues are part of each CDR3. A D gene is named only where the DNA matches it firmly. The listing skips clone size in some rows; elsewhere it reads once, few, many or a size class.

cdr3_aa cdr3_nt j_call d_call clone_size v_call
CATSDPLWSSGGSTDTQYF TGTGCCACCAGTGACCCCCTTTGGTCTAGCGGGGGGAGCACAGATACGCAGTATTTT TRBJ2-3 TRBD2 large TRBV24-1
CAITVSDYNEQFF TGTGCCATCACAGTGAGCGACTACAATGAGCAGTTCTTC TRBJ2-1 . . TRBV10-3
CASREKDRVPEAFF TGTGCCAGCAGAGAGAAGGACAGGGTGCCTGAAGCTTTCTTT TRBJ1-1 TRBD1 . TRBV6-1
CASRTQHGDTQYF TGTGCCAGCAGGACTCAACATGGAGATACGCAGTATTTT TRBJ2-3 . . TRBV12-3/TRBV12-4
CASSAGTSGRTKRDEQFF TGCGCCAGCAGTGCCGGGACTAGCGGGAGGACCAAGAGGGATGAGCAGTTCTTC TRBJ2-1 TRBD2 . TRBV10-2
CASSQGTGGSLGNEKLFF TGCGCCAGCAGCCAAGGGACAGGGGGCAGTCTGGGTAATGAAAAACTGTTTTTT TRBJ1-4 TRBD1 . TRBV4-1
CASTQRPNSGISGANVLTF TGTGCCAGCACTCAAAGACCGAATAGCGGGATCTCTGGGGCCAACGTCCTGACTTTC TRBJ2-6 TRBD2 . TRBV6-1
CASSDSPGGTDTQYF TGTGCCAGCAGTGACTCGCCGGGAGGGACAGATACGCAGTATTTC TRBJ2-3 . . TRBV6-4
CASSSGVHGELFF TGTGCCAGCAGCTCCGGGGTTCACGGGGAGCTGTTTTTT TRBJ2-2 . . TRBV6-1
CARGLEDEIGDKQYF TGTGCCAGGGGCCTCGAGGACGAGATCGGCGATAAGCAGTACTTC TRBJ2-7 . . TRBV7-8
CASSYSYADGNEQFF TGTGCCAGCAGTTACTCGTATGCGGATGGCAATGAGCAGTTCTTC TRBJ2-1 . . TRBV6-5
CASSLNGRQPQHF TGTGCCAGCAGCCTGAACGGGCGGCAGCCCCAGCATTTT TRBJ1-5 . few TRBV6-1
CASSYSNPRVGQPQHF TGTGCCAGCAGTTACTCGAATCCGAGGGTTGGTCAGCCCCAGCATTTT TRBJ1-5 . . TRBV6-5
CATAYGGLYNEQFF TGTGCCACAGCGTACGGGGGGCTCTACAATGAGCAGTTCTTC TRBJ2-1 . . TRBV10-3
CASSRDSDTEAFF TGTGCCAGCAGTCGGGACAGTGACACTGAAGCTTTCTTT TRBJ1-1 TRBD1 few TRBV12-3/TRBV12-4
CASGVDYFVDTQYF TGTGCTAGTGGTGTCGACTACTTTGTAGATACGCAGTATTTT TRBJ2-3 . . TRBV12-5
CASSPSAGQETQYF TGTGCCAGCAGCCCCTCCGCGGGCCAAGAGACCCAGTACTTC TRBJ2-5 . . TRBV5-4
CASSYRGGAGDTQYF TGTGCCAGCAGCTATCGCGGGGGGGCGGGAGATACGCAGTATTTT TRBJ2-3 TRBD2 few TRBV7-2
CASSPTSGESYEQYF TGTGCCAGCAGCCCGACTAGCGGGGAAAGCTACGAGCAGTACTTC TRBJ2-7 TRBD2 few TRBV6-1
CASSDGLADYEQYF TGTGCCAGCAGTGACGGACTAGCGGACTACGAGCAGTACTTC TRBJ2-7 TRBD2 . TRBV6-1
CASTPGVTSGKQYF TGTGCCAGCACCCCAGGGGTTACGTCTGGCAAGCAGTACTTC TRBJ2-5 . once TRBV12-3/TRBV12-4
CASSEARHHNQPQHF TGTGCCAGCAGTGAAGCCCGGCACCACAATCAGCCCCAGCATTTT TRBJ1-5 . . TRBV6-1
CASSGAGRDHNEQFF TGTGCCAGCAGTGGGGCGGGACGGGATCACAATGAGCAGTTCTTC TRBJ2-1 . . TRBV25-1
CASSLARGGVETQYF TGTGCCAGCAGTTTAGCGAGGGGGGGAGTAGAGACCCAGTACTTC TRBJ2-5 . . TRBV6-5
CASSPTLSGRSKNIQYF TGTGCCAGCAGTCCAACGTTGTCAGGGCGTTCTAAAAACATTCAGTACTTC TRBJ2-4 . once TRBV6-1
CASKFGRNTDTQYF TGTGCCAGCAAGTTCGGCAGGAATACAGATACGCAGTATTTT TRBJ2-3 . . TRBV6-5
CASLPGRADTQYF TGTGCCAGCCTTCCAGGGAGAGCAGATACGCAGTATTTT TRBJ2-3 . . TRBV7-8
CASSPLRRERSDTQYF TGTGCCAGCAGTCCCTTAAGGCGGGAGAGGTCAGATACGCAGTATTTT TRBJ2-3 TRBD2 once TRBV6-1
CASSYFTSGSGEQFF TGTGCCAGCAGTTACTTTACCAGCGGGAGCGGTGAGCAGTTTTTC TRBJ2-1 TRBD2 . TRBV6-5
CASSEALGGWETQYF TGTGCCAGCAGTGAAGCGCTGGGGGGCTGGGAGACCCAGTACTTC TRBJ2-5 . few TRBV6-1
CASGSGGGETQYF TGTGCCAGCGGGTCGGGGGGGGGCGAGACCCAGTACTTC TRBJ2-5 TRBD2 . TRBV27
CASTLTPGSTDTQYF TGTGCCAGCACTTTGACCCCCGGGAGCACAGATACGCAGTATTTT TRBJ2-3 . few TRBV6-5
CASSLNNEQFF TGTGCCAGCAGTTTAAACAATGAGCAGTTCTTC TRBJ2-1 . . TRBV12-3/TRBV12-4
CASGDLYLGSKSTDTQYF TGTGCCAGCGGGGACCTATACCTTGGATCGAAAAGCACAGATACGCAGTATTTT TRBJ2-3 . . TRBV6-1
CASSLYRGRDSPLHF TGTGCCAGCAGTTTATACAGGGGTCGAGATTCACCCCTCCACTTT TRBJ1-6 TRBD1 . TRBV27
CASSEVRGTEAFF TGCGCCAGCAGTGAAGTCCGAGGCACTGAAGCTTTCTTT TRBJ1-1 . few TRBV10-2
CASSRTGLGTFSSSYNEQFF TGTGCCAGCAGTAGGACAGGACTTGGGACTTTCTCAAGCTCCTACAATGAGCAGTTCTTC TRBJ2-1 . . TRBV6-1
CASSLSAGGETQYF TGTGCCAGCAGCTTAAGCGCGGGGGGGGAGACCCAGTACTTC TRBJ2-5 TRBD2 few TRBV7-6
CASSLGYLVYNEQFF TGTGCCAGCAGCTTAGGTTACCTCGTATACAATGAGCAGTTCTTC TRBJ2-1 . . TRBV7-2
CASSEDRDSGELFF TGTGCCAGCAGTGAAGATCGGGATTCGGGGGAGCTGTTTTTT TRBJ2-2 . . TRBV6-1
CASSPLGQVKNIQYF TGCGCCAGCAGCCCCCTGGGACAGGTCAAAAACATTCAGTACTTC TRBJ2-4 TRBD1 few TRBV4-1
CASRPGLYNEQFF TGTGCCAGCAGACCGGGACTATACAATGAGCAGTTCTTC TRBJ2-1 TRBD2 once TRBV6-1
CASSQGGRGAFF TGTGCCAGCAGCCAAGGTGGCCGAGGGGCTTTCTTT TRBJ1-1 . few TRBV3-1
CASSESAGFGYTF TGCGCCAGCAGTGAGTCGGCGGGGTTTGGCTACACCTTC TRBJ1-2 . large TRBV10-1
CASSYQGGTEAFF TGTGCCAGCAGTTATCAGGGAGGCACTGAAGCTTTCTTT TRBJ1-1 . few TRBV6-5
CASRGVYNEQFF TGTGCCAGCCGGGGGGTGTACAATGAGCAGTTCTTC TRBJ2-1 TRBD2 once TRBV6-1
CASSLLGANSPLHF TGTGCCAGCAGCTTACTGGGGGCAAATTCACCCCTCCACTTT TRBJ1-6 . few TRBV7-2
CASSGTSNGEQFF TGCGCCAGCAGCGGGACTAGCAATGGTGAGCAGTTCTTC TRBJ2-1 TRBD2 large TRBV10-2
CASSQTLDSTDTQYF TGTGCCAGCAGCCAAACTCTTGATAGCACAGATACGCAGTATTTT TRBJ2-3 . few TRBV7-2
CASGIGTGGSEQFF TGTGCTAGTGGCATAGGGACAGGTGGGAGTGAGCAGTTCTTC TRBJ2-1 TRBD1 . TRBV12-5
CASRKSLIYGYTF TGTGCTAGCCGCAAATCCCTAATCTATGGCTACACCTTC TRBJ1-2 . . TRBV7-7
CASSRDRIYEQYF TGTGCCAGCAGCCGGGACAGGATCTACGAGCAGTACTTC TRBJ2-7 TRBD1 few TRBV6-1
CASSGILGGGNEQFF TGCGCCAGCAGTGGCATCCTAGGGGGGGGCAATGAGCAGTTCTTC TRBJ2-1 . . TRBV10-2
CASIQGMNTEAFF TGTGCCAGCATACAGGGGATGAACACTGAAGCTTTCTTT TRBJ1-1 TRBD1 . TRBV6-1
CASSHPGTTEAFF TGTGCCAGCAGTCACCCCGGGACTACTGAAGCTTTCTTT TRBJ1-1 . . TRBV6-5